This entry lists 20 T cell receptor beta chains sequenced from one sample in a study of T cells in Graves' hyperthyroidism and ophthalmopathy. Amplified regions were TCR beta CDR3 sequences from RNA transcripts. First-round RT-PCR with HTBI primers amplified the TCR CDR3 region. TCRdb fed the multiplex PCR reads into MiXCR, producing one record per CDR3 protein. Of a few hundred thousand distinct CDR3 sequences listed, about a sixth are singletons. The specimen sequenced was blood. These receptors all come from a woman aged 18-35 years with Graves' hyperthyroidism.

This clonotype appeared a few times. The chain combines TRBV10-3 with TRBJ2-2, with TRBD1 matching 10 bases. V shed 6 bases, J shed 3 bases, and the junction held 4 bases outside the gene matches. The CDR3 covers 15 residues. CDR1 ENHRY and CDR2 SYGVKD come from the germline V gene. The CDR3 sequence: CAIRAGTGDTGELFF. For the CDR3, the DNA is TGTGCCATCAGAGCCGGGACAGGGGACACCGGGGAGCTGTTTTTT.

This chain uses TRBV7-3 with TRBJ2-1, with 8 bases fitting TRBD2. CDR3 size: 16 residues. Per germline, CDR1 SGHTA and CDR2 FQGTGA. V gave up 5 bases and J gave up 9 bases; unmatched junction bases: 15. CDR3: CASSAEGPGLDVEQFF. DNA of the CDR3: TGTGCCAGCAGCGCGGAGGGCCCGGGACTAGATGTTGAGCAGTTCTTC.

This clonotype was counted ten times or more. The rearrangement uses TRBV6-2 or TRBV6-3 and TRBJ2-1, with 11 bases aligning to TRBD1. Unmatched junction bases numbered 4, after V lost 2 bases and J lost 7 bases. Germline V gene sequence: CDR1 MNHEY, CDR2 SVGEGT. This CDR3 contains 15 residues. The CDR3 protein is CASSYIRDRGNEQFF. CDR3 bases: TGTGCCAGCAGTTACATTCGGGACAGGGGGAATGAGCAGTTCTTC.

This clonotype showed up just a few times. The rearrangement joins TRBV4-1 to TRBJ2-7; D gene ambiguous. CDR3 length equals 16 residues. V was cut by 3 bases and J by 3 bases, with 18 bases left in between. The germline V gene has CDR1 MGHRA and CDR2 YSYEKL. The CDR3 reads CASSQVYDSLNYEQYF. Written as DNA, the CDR3 is TGCGCCAGCAGCCAGGTTTATGACTCTCTAAACTACGAGCAGTACTTC.

The table lists this clonotype with many counts. J is TRBJ1-2 and V is TRBV18; D not certain. The CDR3 runs 14 residues. CDR1 and CDR2 (germline): KGHSH, LQKENI. Trimming took off 1 base at V and 0 bases at J, with 6 bases between the two ends. This CDR3 reads CASSPLGTNYGYTF. The CDR3 coding sequence is TGTGCCAGCTCACCACTCGGGACTAACTATGGCTACACCTTC.

This clonotype appeared many times. The chain joins TRBV28 to TRBJ2-5; perhaps TRBD2 as D (6 bases). CDR1 is MDHEN and CDR2 is SYDVKM in the germline V gene. V lost 8 bases to trimming and J lost 1 base, with 11 bases between them. This CDR3 is built from 13 residues. CDR3: CASYSGFQETQYF. CDR3 in DNA: TGTGCCAGCTATAGCGGATTCCAAGAGACCCAGTACTTC.

This clonotype was found a few times. The chain has TRBV28 and TRBJ1-6; 8 positions match TRBD1. The V and J ends lost 0 bases and 8 bases, in that order; junction bases with no gene match: 6. Germline loops: CDR1 MDHEN, CDR2 SYDVKM. This CDR3 comprises 16 residues. The DNA of the CDR3 is TGTGCCAGCAGTTTATGGGCAGGGGGCGATGATTCACCCCTCCACTTT. As protein: CASSLWAGGDDSPLHF.

This chain links TRBV29-1 with TRBJ1-2; TRBD1 might be the D (5 bases). Looked up from germline, CDR1 is SQVTM and CDR2 is ANQGSEA. The CDR3 is 12 amino acids. V lost 7 bases and J 4 bases, leaving 13 bases between the germline ends. The CDR3 region has the DNA TGCAGCGCGGGGGGGGGAAGCTATGGCTACACCTTC. It is translated as CSAGGGSYGYTF.

In its sample, this clonotype was seen many times. The J gene is TRBJ2-5, the V gene TRBV7-2, with D possibly TRBD1 on 6 matching bases. The CDR3 has 14 residues. Germline CDR1 reads SGHTA; CDR2 reads FQGNSA. V lost 4 bases and J lost 1, with 10 bases in between. The CDR3 nucleotides are TGTGCCAGCAGCTCCAGGGGAGCCCAAGAGACCCAGTACTTC. Amino acids: CASSSRGAQETQYF. The full variable domain, its missing parts supplied by reference TRBV7-2 and TRBJ2-5, is GAGVSQSPSNKVTEKGKDVELRCDPISGHTALYWYRQSLGQGLEFLIYFQGNSAPDKSGLPSDRFSAERTGGSVSTLTIQRTQQEDSAVYLCASSSRGAQETQYFGPGTRLLVL.

This clonotype was observed a handful of times. This sequence joins TRBV5-1 and TRBJ2-4, with D perhaps being TRBD1 or TRBD2 (6 bases each). V was pared by 8 bases and J by 5 bases, with 14 bases between. This CDR3 has 13 amino acids. Germline CDR1 reads SGHRS; CDR2 reads YFSETQ. DNA for the CDR3: TGCGCCAGGATACAGGGACTCGAAAACATTCAGTACTTC. Protein product: CARIQGLENIQYF.

The chain joins TRBV3-1 to TRBJ2-2, with 7 positions matching TRBD2. V shed 2 bases and J 4 bases; nucleotides not matched to a gene: 4. CDR3 length: 15 amino acids. CDR1 and CDR2 (germline): LGHDT, YNNKEL (reference sequence). CDR3 protein: CASSQKAGRTGELFF. CDR3 DNA sequence: TGTGCCAGCAGCCAAAAAGCGGGACGCACCGGGGAGCTGTTTTTT.

The chain employs TRBV4-1 and TRBJ2-1, with D uncertain. This CDR3 is 15 amino acids long. Trimming left V 0 bases short and J 2 bases short, with 8 bases between. Looked up from germline, CDR1 is MGHRA and CDR2 is YSYEKL. The CDR3, as DNA: TGCGCCAGCAGCCAAGAGGCGGCCCCCTACAATGAGCAGTTCTTC. It translates to CASSQEAAPYNEQFF.

This clonotype was counted at least ten times. J is TRBJ2-1 and V is TRBV20-1; 12 bases map to TRBD2. This CDR3 contains 14 residues. Germline V lookup: CDR1 DFQATT, CDR2 SNEGSKA (reference sequence). V shed 1 base and J 8 bases; nucleotides not matched to a gene: 3. The CDR3 DNA is TGCAGTGCTAGAGGGACTAGCGGGGACCATGAGCAGTTCTTC. This codes for CSARGTSGDHEQFF.

This clonotype appeared many times. This chain connects TRBV7-2 to TRBJ2-7; 7 bases map to TRBD1. The CDR3 length is 15 residues. Germline V CDR1 and CDR2: SGHTA, FQGNSA. J lost 2 bases, V lost 1 base, and 5 bases had no gene match. The DNA for the CDR3 is TGTGCCAGCAGCTTAGAGGGGGCAGGAGCCTACGAGCAGTACTTC. The encoded protein is CASSLEGAGAYEQYF.

The chain joins TRBV5-5 to TRBJ1-4; D remains ambiguous. This CDR3 spans 15 amino acids. Trimming cost V 4 bases and J 4 bases, with 14 bases left between them. Germline-derived CDR1 and CDR2 are SGHKS and YYEKEE (reference sequence). CDR3 region: CASSQPWGYNEKLFF. Written as DNA, the CDR3 is TGTGCCAGCAGCCAACCTTGGGGATATAATGAAAAACTGTTTTTT.

This clonotype was counted ten times or more. The chain recombines TRBV7-2 with TRBJ1-2, with D uncertain. V was trimmed by 5 bases and J by 4 bases, leaving 11 bases between them. The CDR3 is 13 amino acids. Per the germline V gene, CDR1 is SGHTA and CDR2 is FQGNSA. DNA for the CDR3: TGTGCCAGCAGCGCCCGACAATTCTATGGCTACACCTTC. Translation gives CASSARQFYGYTF.

This clonotype was recorded a few times. The chain recombines TRBV10-1 with TRBJ2-7; D gene unclear. The V gene lost 0 bases and the J gene lost 2 bases, with 8 bases spanning the gap. Germline loops: CDR1 WNHNN, CDR2 SYGVQD (reference sequence). The CDR3 extends over 14 amino acids. The DNA for the CDR3 is TGCGCCAGCAGTGAGTCGTACAAAACCTACGAGCAGTACTTC. This encodes CASSESYKTYEQYF.

The chain uses TRBV3-1 and TRBJ2-1; TRBD2 agrees at 9 bases. CDR3 size: 17 residues. J gave up 2 bases and V 0 bases, and 5 bases lay outside the gene matches. CDR1 LGHDT and CDR2 YNNKEL come from the germline V gene (reference sequence). The CDR3 region is CASSQEGLAGTYNEQFF. In nucleotides, the CDR3 is TGTGCCAGCAGCCAAGAAGGCCTAGCGGGGACCTACAATGAGCAGTTCTTC.

This sequence joins TRBV6-1 and TRBJ1-1; D not resolved. This CDR3 comprises 14 residues. V lost 5 bases and J 7 bases, leaving 17 bases between the germline ends. Germline V gene lookup returns CDR1 MNHNS and CDR2 SASEGT. CDR3 protein: CASSQGEEGHEAFF. The CDR3 region has the DNA TGTGCCAGCAGTCAAGGAGAGGAGGGTCATGAAGCTTTCTTT.

There are many counts of this clonotype. This chain connects TRBV7-9 to TRBJ2-5; TRBD1 matches 7 bases. The V gene end was trimmed by 6 bases and the J gene end by 0 bases; junction bases not matched to a gene: 7. The CDR3 spans 15 residues. Germline V gives CDR1 SEHNR, CDR2 FQNEAQ (reference sequence). The CDR3 sequence is CASSSGQAYQETQYF. CDR3 coding DNA: TGTGCCAGCAGTTCCGGACAGGCCTACCAAGAGACCCAGTACTTC.